A selection of T cell receptor beta chains follows, all from one sample in a study of cytomegalovirus exposure and HLA in healthy donors. Produced via immunoSEQ multiplex PCR; TCRdb's table is partial and in-frame only. The sample shows about 170,000 clones, roughly 83% of them seen only once. Sequencing used PBMCs. The receptors derive from a woman aged 45 to 65 in good health and CMV-seronegative. Both conserved end residues are part of each CDR3.

j_gene	v_gene	CDR3aa
TRBJ2-1	TRBV18	CASSPRQPRLEQFF
TRBJ1-1	TRBV5-1	CASSLAPGVNTEAFF
TRBJ2-2	TRBV6-6	CASSYGQTYTGELFF
TRBJ2-7	TRBV15	CATSRDTVSGGYEQYF
TRBJ2-5	TRBV7-8	CASSLGRGGKETQYF
TRBJ2-2	TRBV27	CASSLVTGGTGELFF
TRBJ1-4	TRBV5-1	CASSEQGYNEKLFF
TRBJ2-7	TRBV11-2	CASSLNHSPDYEQYF
TRBJ1-1	TRBV19	CASHDRRVNTEAFF
TRBJ2-1	TRBV27	CASSLREIRTGDHEQFF
TRBJ1-4	TRBV10-2	CASSDPGAPGEKLFF
TRBJ2-1	TRBV5-1	CASSLDRGFNEQFF
TRBJ2-3	TRBV30	CAWSVLGGDTQYF
TRBJ1-5	TRBV6-5	CASSRGRGNQPQHF
TRBJ2-7	TRBV19	CASSAGVPYEQYF
TRBJ2-5	TRBV5-6	CASSLWEGPRAQYF
TRBJ1-2	TRBV2	CASGDRADYGYTF
TRBJ1-1	TRBV9	CASSARYRESEAFF
TRBJ2-1	TRBV29-1	CSVGVPPLFNEQFF
TRBJ2-2	TRBV9	CASSPRGGSTGELFF
TRBJ2-2	TRBV2	CASSISGNTGELFF
TRBJ1-4	TRBV5-5	CASSALGALNEKLFF
TRBJ2-7	TRBV15	CATSGQGAESYEQYF
-	TRBV13	CASSLSGGATYEQYF
TRBJ2-5	TRBV7-6	CASSLRSDRVAETQYF
TRBJ2-5	TRBV2	CASSPSETQYF
TRBJ2-5	TRBV9	CASSQYQETQYF
TRBJ2-1	TRBV28	CASVLGASGSYNEQFF